Below are 4 T cell receptor beta chains sequenced from a single sample in a study of CD8 T cells in ankylosing spondylitis. Study findings and constraints: Within ankylosing spondylitis blood, a TCR beta motif made up of under 10 highly homologous variants appeared to be characteristic.

TCRdb redid the calling of the 5' RACE reads with MiXCR, one entry per CDR3 protein. The table lists some 840,000 distinct CDR3 sequences, around 11% of them singletons. The antigens of these receptors remain unknown. Specimen: blood, either unsorted or a sorted T cell fraction (not recorded which). The receptors stem from a male donor with ankylosing spondylitis.

This clonotype was seen a handful of times. The rearrangement links TRBV20-1 to TRBJ2-3; no definite D call. The length of the CDR3 is 12 residues. The germline V gene has CDR1 DFQATT and CDR2 SNEGSKA (reference sequence). V lost 5 bases and J lost 10, with 16 bases in between. The DNA for the CDR3 is TGCAGTGCTCGCTTTCTAGAGTACTCGCAGTATTTT. Residues: CSARFLEYSQYF.

This clonotype has a handful of counts. The rearrangement joins TRBV6-2 or TRBV6-3 to TRBJ1-5; D is undetermined. This CDR3 is 13 amino acids long. CDR1 and CDR2 from the germline V gene are MNHEY and SVGEGT. Trimming removed 1 base at V and 6 bases at J, with 7 bases between. CDR3 sequence: CASSYYQTQPQHF. As DNA, the CDR3 is TGTGCCAGCAGTTACTACCAGACTCAGCCCCAGCATTTT.

The rearrangement uses TRBV12-3 or TRBV12-4 and TRBJ2-2; TRBD1 agrees at 8 bases. The CDR3 spans 15 residues. J gave up 5 bases and V 2 bases, and 4 bases lay outside the gene matches. This chain's CDR3 is CASSLSTGATGELFF. The CDR3 DNA reads as TGTGCCAGCAGTTTATCGACAGGGGCTACCGGGGAGCTGTTTTTT.

This sequence joins TRBV4-2 and TRBJ1-1, with TRBD1 as a possible D gene (6 bases). CDR1 and CDR2 (germline): LGHNA, YNFKEQ. The CDR3 covers 13 residues. The V end was cut by 4 bases, the J end by 11 bases, with 17 bases between. CDR3 residues: CASSREQGLWAFF. In nucleotides, the CDR3 is TGTGCCAGCAGCCGAGAACAGGGTCTGTGGGCTTTCTTT.